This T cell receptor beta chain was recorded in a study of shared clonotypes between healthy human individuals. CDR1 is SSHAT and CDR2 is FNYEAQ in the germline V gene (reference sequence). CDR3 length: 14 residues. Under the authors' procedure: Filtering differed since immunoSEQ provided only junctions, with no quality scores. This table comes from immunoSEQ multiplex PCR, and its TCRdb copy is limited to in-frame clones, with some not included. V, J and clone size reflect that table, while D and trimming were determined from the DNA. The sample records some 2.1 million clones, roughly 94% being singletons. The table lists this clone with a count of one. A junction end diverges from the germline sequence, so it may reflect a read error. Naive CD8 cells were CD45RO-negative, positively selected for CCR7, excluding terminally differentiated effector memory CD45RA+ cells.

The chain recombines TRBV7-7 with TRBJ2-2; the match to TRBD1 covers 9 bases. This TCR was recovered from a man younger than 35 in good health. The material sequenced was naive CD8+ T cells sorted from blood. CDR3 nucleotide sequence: TGTGCTAGCAGACGGACAGGGGTGGGCGGGGAGCTGTTTTTT. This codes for CASRRTGVGGELFF.